This paragraph reports one TCR beta chain. This same CDR3 is encoded by further DNA sequences in the sample. The sample is drawn from a study of blood T cell repertoires in COVID-19. For the study at large: From T cells, B-cell-depleted T cells, or PBMCs came the material, which was cDNA or gDNA.

Here immunoSEQ multiplex PCR was the method, and the copy in TCRdb shows in-frame clones only, minus some. The sample has 130,000 or so clones, around 83% seen once. V shed 4 bases and J 1 base; nucleotides not matched to a gene: 1. The CDR3 covers 14 residues. CDR1 is SNHLY and CDR2 is FYNNEI in the germline V gene. The chain joins TRBV2 to TRBJ1-1; 9 nucleotides agree with TRBD1. The clonotype originates from a man older than 75 with active or convalescent COVID-19. Sequenced input: peripheral blood. The CDR3 DNA follows: TGTGCCAGCAGTGTACAGGGGGCGAACACTGAAGCTTTCTTT. It is translated as CASSVQGANTEAFF.